The clone carrying this T cell receptor (beta chain) was recorded only once. This entry belongs to a study of cytotoxic CD8 clonotypes in ibrutinib-treated CLL. The CDR3 consists of 13 residues. Germline V gene sequence: CDR1 KGHSH, CDR2 LQKENI. Trimming took 6 bases from V and 6 from J; bases not matched to a gene: 7. Repertoires were generated with immunoSEQ multiplex PCR, while TCRdb's copy carries only in-frame clones and drops some. This table holds about 130,000 clones, approximately 85% found once. The J gene is TRBJ2-7, the V gene TRBV18, with 8 nucleotides matching TRBD1. This specimen consisted of PBMCs, obtained after 24 months of ibrutinib treatment. The source is a human donor with chronic lymphocytic leukemia. The CDR3 nucleotides read TGTGCCAGCTCGGCGGACAGGGTGGGCGAGCAGTACTTC. This codes for CASSADRVGEQYF.